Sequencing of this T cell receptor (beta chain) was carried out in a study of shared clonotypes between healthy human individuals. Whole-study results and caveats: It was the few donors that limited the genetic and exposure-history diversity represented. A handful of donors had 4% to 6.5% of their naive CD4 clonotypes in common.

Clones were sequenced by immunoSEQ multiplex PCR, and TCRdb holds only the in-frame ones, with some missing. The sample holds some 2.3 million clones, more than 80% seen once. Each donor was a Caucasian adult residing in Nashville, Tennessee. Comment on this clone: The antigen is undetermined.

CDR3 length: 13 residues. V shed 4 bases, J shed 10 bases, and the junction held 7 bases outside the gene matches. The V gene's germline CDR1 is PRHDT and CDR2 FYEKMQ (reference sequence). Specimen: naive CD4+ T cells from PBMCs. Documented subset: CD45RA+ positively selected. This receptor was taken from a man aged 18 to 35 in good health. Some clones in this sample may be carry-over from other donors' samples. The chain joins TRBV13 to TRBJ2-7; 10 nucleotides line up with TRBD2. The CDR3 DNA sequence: TGTGCCAGCAGCTCCCTCCTAGCGGGAGAACAGTACTTC. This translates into CASSSLLAGEQYF. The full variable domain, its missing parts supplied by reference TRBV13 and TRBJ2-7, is AAGVIQSPRHLIKEKRETATLKCYPIPRHDTVYWYQQGPGQDPQFLISFYEKMQSDKGSIPDRFSAQQFSDYHSELNMSSLELGDSALYFCASSSLLAGEQYFGPGTRLTVT.